This entry describes one T cell receptor (beta chain). Some clones are missing from TCRdb's copy, which holds only in-frame ones; the method was immunoSEQ multiplex PCR. The data show 150,000 or so clones, around 87% seen once. The source of the sample is a study of blood T cell repertoires in COVID-19. This TCR was sampled from an elderly man with acute or convalescent COVID-19. Sequencing was done on a sample of peripheral blood.

This CDR3 reads CAIRTGTPTSGYTF. CDR3 nucleotide sequence: TGTGCCATCAGGACCGGGACTCCGACGAGTGGCTACACCTTC. This sequence joins TRBV10-3 and TRBJ1-2, with D possibly matching TRBD1 (5 bases). The CDR3 runs 14 residues. Germline values: CDR1 ENHRY, CDR2 SYGVKD. With 6 bases removed from V and 7 bases from J, the gap between germline ends came to 18 bases.